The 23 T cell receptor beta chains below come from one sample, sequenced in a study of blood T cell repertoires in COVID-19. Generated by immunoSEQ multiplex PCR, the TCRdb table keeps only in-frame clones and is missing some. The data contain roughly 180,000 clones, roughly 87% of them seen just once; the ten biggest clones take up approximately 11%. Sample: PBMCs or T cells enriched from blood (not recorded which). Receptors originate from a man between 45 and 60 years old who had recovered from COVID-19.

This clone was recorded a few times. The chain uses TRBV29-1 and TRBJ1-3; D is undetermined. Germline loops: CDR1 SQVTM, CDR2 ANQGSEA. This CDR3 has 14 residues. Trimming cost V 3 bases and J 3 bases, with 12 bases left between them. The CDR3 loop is CSVDESASGNTIYF. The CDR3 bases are TGCAGCGTTGATGAGTCAGCGAGTGGAAACACCATATATTTT.

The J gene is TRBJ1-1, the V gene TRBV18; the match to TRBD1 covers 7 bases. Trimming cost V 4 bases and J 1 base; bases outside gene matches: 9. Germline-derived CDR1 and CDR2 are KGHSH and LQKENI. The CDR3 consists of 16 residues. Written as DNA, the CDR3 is TGTGCCAGCTCACAATCGAACAGGGGATCGAACACTGAAGCTTTCTTT. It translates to CASSQSNRGSNTEAFF.

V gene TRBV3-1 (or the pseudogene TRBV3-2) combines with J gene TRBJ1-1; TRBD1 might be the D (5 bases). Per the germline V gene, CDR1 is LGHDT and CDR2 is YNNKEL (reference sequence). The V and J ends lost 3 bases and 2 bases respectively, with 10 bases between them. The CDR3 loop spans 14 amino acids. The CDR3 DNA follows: TGTGCCAGCAGCCATAGGGGTCCAAACACTGAAGCTTTCTTT. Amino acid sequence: CASSHRGPNTEAFF.

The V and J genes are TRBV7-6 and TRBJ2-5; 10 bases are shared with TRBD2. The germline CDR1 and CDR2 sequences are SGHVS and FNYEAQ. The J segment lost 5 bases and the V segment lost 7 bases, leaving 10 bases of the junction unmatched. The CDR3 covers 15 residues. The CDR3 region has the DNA TGTGCCAGCACGCCACGAACTAGCGGGATCGAGACCCAGTACTTC. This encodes CASTPRTSGIETQYF.

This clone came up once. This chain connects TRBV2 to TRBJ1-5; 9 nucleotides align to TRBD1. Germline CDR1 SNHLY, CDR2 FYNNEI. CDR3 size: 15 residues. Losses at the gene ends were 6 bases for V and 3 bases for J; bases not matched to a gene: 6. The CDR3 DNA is TGTGCCAGCAGGAAGGACAGGGGTGACAATCAGCCCCAGCATTTT. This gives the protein CASRKDRGDNQPQHF.

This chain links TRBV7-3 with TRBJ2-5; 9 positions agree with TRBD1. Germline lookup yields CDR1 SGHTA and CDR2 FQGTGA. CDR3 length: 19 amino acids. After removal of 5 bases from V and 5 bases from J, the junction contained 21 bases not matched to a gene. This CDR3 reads CASSPGPRYRGRGGETQYF. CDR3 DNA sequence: TGTGCCAGCAGCCCAGGCCCCAGATACAGGGGGCGGGGAGGGGAGACCCAGTACTTC.

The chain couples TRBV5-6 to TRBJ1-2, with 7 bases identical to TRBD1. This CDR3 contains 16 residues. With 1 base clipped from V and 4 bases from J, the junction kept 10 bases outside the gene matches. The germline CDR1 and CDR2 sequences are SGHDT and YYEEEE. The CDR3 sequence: CASSLPGTDNLYGYTF. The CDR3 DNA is TGTGCCAGCAGCTTGCCAGGGACAGATAACCTCTATGGCTACACCTTC.

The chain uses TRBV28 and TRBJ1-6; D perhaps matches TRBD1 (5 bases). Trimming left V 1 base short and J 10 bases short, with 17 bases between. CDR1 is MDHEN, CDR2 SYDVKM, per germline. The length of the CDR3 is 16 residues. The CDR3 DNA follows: TGTGCCAGCAGTTTATCTCTCGTGGGGTCAGGGTCACCCCTCCACTTT. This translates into CASSLSLVGSGSPLHF.

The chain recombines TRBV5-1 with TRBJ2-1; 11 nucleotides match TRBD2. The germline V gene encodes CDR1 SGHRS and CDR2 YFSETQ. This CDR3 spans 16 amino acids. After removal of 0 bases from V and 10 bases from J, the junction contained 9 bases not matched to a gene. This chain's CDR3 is CASSLGLAGTYREQFF. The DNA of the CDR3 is TGCGCCAGCAGCTTGGGACTAGCGGGGACGTACAGGGAGCAGTTCTTC. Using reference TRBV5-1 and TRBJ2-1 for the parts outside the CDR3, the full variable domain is KAGVTQTPRYLIKTRGQQVTLSCSPISGHRSVSWYQQTPGQGLQFLFEYFSETQRNKGNFPGRFSGRQFSNSRSEMNVSTLELGDSALYLCASSLGLAGTYREQFFGPGTRLTVL.

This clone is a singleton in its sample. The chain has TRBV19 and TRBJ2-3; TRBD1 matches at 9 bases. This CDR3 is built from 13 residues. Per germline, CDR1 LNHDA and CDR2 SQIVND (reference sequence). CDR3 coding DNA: TGTGCTACCGGACAGGGGTCCACAGATACGCAGTATTTT. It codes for CATGQGSTDTQYF.

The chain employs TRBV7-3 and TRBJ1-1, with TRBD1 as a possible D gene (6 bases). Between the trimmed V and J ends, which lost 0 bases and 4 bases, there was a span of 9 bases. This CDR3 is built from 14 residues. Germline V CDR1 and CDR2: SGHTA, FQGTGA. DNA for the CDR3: TGTGCCAGCAGCTTAACAGGGGGTATCACTGAAGCTTTCTTT. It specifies CASSLTGGITEAFF. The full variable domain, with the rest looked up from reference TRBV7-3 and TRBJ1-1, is GAGVSQTPSNKVTEKGKYVELRCDPISGHTALYWYRQSLGQGPEFLIYFQGTGAADDSGLPNDRFFAVRPEGSVSTLKIQRTERGDSAVYLCASSLTGGITEAFFGQGTRLTVV.

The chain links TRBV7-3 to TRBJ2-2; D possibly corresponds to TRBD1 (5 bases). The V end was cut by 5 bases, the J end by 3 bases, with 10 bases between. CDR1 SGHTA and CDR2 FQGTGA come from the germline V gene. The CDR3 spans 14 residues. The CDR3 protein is CASSPDSYTGELFF. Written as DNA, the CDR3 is TGTGCCAGCAGCCCCGACAGTTACACCGGGGAGCTGTTTTTT.

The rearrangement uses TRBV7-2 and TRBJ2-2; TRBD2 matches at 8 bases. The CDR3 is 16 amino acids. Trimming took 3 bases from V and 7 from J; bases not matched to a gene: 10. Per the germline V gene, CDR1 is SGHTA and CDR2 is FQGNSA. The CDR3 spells CASSFSPGGVGGELFF. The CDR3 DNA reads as TGTGCCAGCAGCTTTAGCCCGGGGGGGGTTGGCGGGGAGCTGTTTTTT.

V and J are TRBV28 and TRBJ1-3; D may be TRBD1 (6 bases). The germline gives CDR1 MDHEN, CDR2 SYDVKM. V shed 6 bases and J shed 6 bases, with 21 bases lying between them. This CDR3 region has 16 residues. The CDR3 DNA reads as TGTGCCAGCAGCCCTCAGGCGGGGGGCAAGGAAAACACCATATATTTT. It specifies CASSPQAGGKENTIYF.

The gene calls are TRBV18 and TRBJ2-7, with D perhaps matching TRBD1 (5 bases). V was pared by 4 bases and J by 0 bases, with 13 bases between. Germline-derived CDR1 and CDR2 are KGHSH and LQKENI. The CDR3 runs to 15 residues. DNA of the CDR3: TGTGCCAGCTCACTAACTGACAGCAGCTCCTACGAGCAGTACTTC. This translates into CASSLTDSSSYEQYF. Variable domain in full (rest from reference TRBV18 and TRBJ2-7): NAGVMQNPRHLVRRRGQEARLRCSPMKGHSHVYWYRQLPEEGLKFMVYLQKENIIDESGMPKERFSAEFPKEGPSILRIQQVVRGDSAAYFCASSLTDSSSYEQYFGPGTRLTVT.

CDR3 loop: CASSPARRGKETQYF. CDR3 sequence (DNA): TGTGCCAGCAGCCCCGCCCGCCGGGGGAAAGAGACCCAGTACTTC. This sequence joins TRBV28 and TRBJ2-5; D may be TRBD2 (6 bases). The CDR3 totals 15 residues. CDR1 and CDR2 (germline): MDHEN, SYDVKM. With 6 bases removed from V and 3 bases from J, the gap between germline ends came to 17 bases.

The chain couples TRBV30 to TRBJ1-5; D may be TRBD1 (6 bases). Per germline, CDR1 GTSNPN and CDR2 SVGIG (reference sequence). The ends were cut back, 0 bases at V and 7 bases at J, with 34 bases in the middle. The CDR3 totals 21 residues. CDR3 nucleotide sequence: TGTGCCTGGAGTGTACGTCCCTGTGACAGTAGAGGGACACCCTTAGGGCAGCCCCAGCATTTT. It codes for CAWSVRPCDSRGTPLGQPQHF.

The CDR3 region is CASRREQGWETQYF. CDR3 bases: TGTGCCAGCAGACGAGAACAGGGCTGGGAGACCCAGTACTTC. This rearrangement joins TRBV27 to TRBJ2-5, with a possible D match to TRBD1 (6 bases). CDR1 and CDR2 (germline): MNHEY, SMNVEV (reference sequence). V lost 6 bases to trimming and J lost 5 bases, with 16 bases between them. The length of the CDR3 is 14 residues.

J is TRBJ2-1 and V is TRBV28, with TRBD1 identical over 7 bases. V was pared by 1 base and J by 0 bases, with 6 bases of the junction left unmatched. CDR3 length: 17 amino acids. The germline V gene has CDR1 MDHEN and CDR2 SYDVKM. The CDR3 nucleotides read TGTGCCAGCAGTTTATACGGGACAGACTTCTCCTACAATGAGCAGTTCTTC. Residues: CASSLYGTDFSYNEQFF.

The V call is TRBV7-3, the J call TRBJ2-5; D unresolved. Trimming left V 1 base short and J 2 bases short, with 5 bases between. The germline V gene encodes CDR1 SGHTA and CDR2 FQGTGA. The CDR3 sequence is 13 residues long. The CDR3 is CASSLRAQETQYF. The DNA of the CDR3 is TGTGCCAGCAGCTTAAGGGCTCAAGAGACCCAGTACTTC.

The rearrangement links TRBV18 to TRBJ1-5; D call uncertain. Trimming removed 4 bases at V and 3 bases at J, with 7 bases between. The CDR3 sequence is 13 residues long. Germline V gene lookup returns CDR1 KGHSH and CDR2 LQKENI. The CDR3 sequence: CASSRTDNQPQHF. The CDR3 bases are TGTGCCAGCTCACGGACTGACAATCAGCCCCAGCATTTT.

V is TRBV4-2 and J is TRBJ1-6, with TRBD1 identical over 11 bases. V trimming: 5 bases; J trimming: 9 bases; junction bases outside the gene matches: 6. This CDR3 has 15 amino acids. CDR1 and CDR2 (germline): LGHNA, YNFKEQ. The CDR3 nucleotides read TGTGCCAGCAGCTCCGGACAGGGGGCCGGTTCACCCCTCCACTTT. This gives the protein CASSSGQGAGSPLHF.

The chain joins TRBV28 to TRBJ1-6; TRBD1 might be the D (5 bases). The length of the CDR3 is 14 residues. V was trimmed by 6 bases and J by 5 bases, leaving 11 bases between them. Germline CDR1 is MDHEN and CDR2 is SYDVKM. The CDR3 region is CASSPGGDNSPLHF. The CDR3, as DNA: TGTGCCAGCAGCCCCGGAGGGGATAATTCACCCCTCCACTTT.